One and the same sample provided the 23 T cell receptor beta chains below, sequenced in a study of identical twins. TCRdb independently ran MiXCR on the 5' RACE reads; one entry per CDR3 protein. The sample lists a few hundred thousand distinct CDR3 sequences; under 12% were seen once. The sequenced sample consisted of memory T cells sorted from blood. These receptors all come from a man aged 45-65 years in good health.

The genes are TRBV20-1 and TRBJ1-1; D not resolved. V gave up 6 bases and J gave up 0 bases, with 14 bases separating them. The CDR3 sequence is 14 residues long. Per the germline V gene, CDR1 is DFQATT and CDR2 is SNEGSKA (reference sequence). CDR3 protein: CSAPKGLMNTEAFF. For the CDR3, the DNA is TGCAGTGCCCCCAAAGGCCTTATGAACACTGAAGCTTTCTTT.

The CDR3 loop is CASSFSGQGSHRHQPQHF. The CDR3 bases are TGTGCCAGCAGTTTTTCGGGACAGGGGTCACATCGGCATCAGCCCCAGCATTTT. V and J are TRBV6-2 or TRBV6-3 and TRBJ1-5; TRBD1 agrees at 10 bases. The CDR3 length is 18 residues. Per the germline V gene, CDR1 is MNHEY and CDR2 is SVGEGT. V dropped 4 bases and J dropped 5; count of bases not matched to a gene: 14.

The J gene is TRBJ2-3, the V gene TRBV3-1, with D tentatively TRBD2 (7 bases). V lost 0 bases and J 1 base, leaving 11 bases between the germline ends. Germline V lookup: CDR1 LGHDT, CDR2 YNNKEL (reference sequence). This CDR3 region has 16 residues. The CDR3 loop reads CASSQDWGGRTDTQYF. The DNA of the CDR3 is TGTGCCAGCAGCCAAGATTGGGGGGGCCGCACAGATACGCAGTATTTT.

The chain carries TRBV24-1 and TRBJ2-1, with TRBD2 matching 13 bases. V was pared by 4 bases and J by 7 bases, with 6 bases of the junction left unmatched. Germline V gives CDR1 KGHDR, CDR2 SFDVKD. CDR3 length: 16 residues. CDR3 in DNA: TGTGCCACCAGTGACCCCGGGACTAGCGGGATAAATGAGCAGTTCTTC. Its translation: CATSDPGTSGINEQFF.

This sequence joins TRBV11-2 and TRBJ2-5, with 8 nucleotides matching TRBD2. V lost 5 bases, J lost 2 bases, and 16 bases stayed unmatched. The length of the CDR3 is 18 residues. Germline V lookup: CDR1 SGHAT, CDR2 FQNNGV. The CDR3 reads CASSPIGLAGLLQETQYF. As DNA, the CDR3 is TGTGCCAGCAGCCCAATTGGGCTAGCGGGCCTCCTTCAAGAGACCCAGTACTTC.

This clonotype appeared a few times. The CDR3: CASSLLLGRARETQYF. CDR3 DNA: TGTGCCAGCAGCTTGCTGTTGGGGAGGGCCCGGGAGACCCAGTACTTC. The gene calls are TRBV5-5 and TRBJ2-5, with 7 bases lining up with TRBD2. Losses at the gene ends were 1 base for V and 5 bases for J; bases not matched to a gene: 11. This CDR3 comprises 16 residues. Germline CDR1 and CDR2: SGHKS and YYEKEE (reference sequence).

This chain joins TRBV5-5 and TRBJ2-7, with 10 bases identical to TRBD1. J gave up 0 bases and V 5 bases, and 5 bases lay outside the gene matches. This CDR3 is built from 15 residues. Germline-derived CDR1 and CDR2 are SGHKS and YYEKEE (reference sequence). CDR3 amino acids: CASRRDRGSSYEQYF. CDR3 coding DNA: TGTGCCAGCAGACGGGACAGGGGATCCTCCTACGAGCAGTACTTC.

This clonotype appeared many times. The rearrangement links TRBV3-1 to TRBJ1-1, with 11 bases aligning to TRBD1. The CDR3 loop spans 14 amino acids. CDR1 and CDR2 (germline): LGHDT, YNNKEL (reference sequence). The ends lost 4 bases at V and 5 bases at J; junction bases unmatched: 3. The CDR3 DNA reads TGTGCCAGCAGCCCCGGGACAGGGGGAACTGAAGCTTTCTTT. As protein: CASSPGTGGTEAFF.

This chain joins TRBV6-5 and TRBJ2-1; 7 nucleotides line up with TRBD2. This CDR3 comprises 13 residues. V shed 0 bases, J shed 13 bases, and the junction held 6 bases outside the gene matches. The V gene's germline CDR1 is MNHEY and CDR2 SVGAGI. The CDR3 sequence is CASSYSSVGLQFF. CDR3 nucleotide sequence: TGTGCCAGCAGTTACTCGAGTGTGGGACTACAGTTCTTC.

This clonotype was counted many times. The chain links TRBV20-1 to TRBJ2-1, with 10 bases matching TRBD2. With 5 bases clipped from V and 4 bases from J, the junction kept 5 bases outside the gene matches. Germline V CDR1 and CDR2: DFQATT, SNEGSKA (reference sequence). The CDR3 has 14 amino acids. The CDR3 region has the DNA TGCAGTGCTCCTAGCGGGAGTAAATACAATGAGCAGTTCTTC. Translating it yields CSAPSGSKYNEQFF.

Many counts were recorded for this clonotype. The rearrangement joins TRBV6-2 or TRBV6-3 to TRBJ1-5, with unresolved D. CDR1 is MNHEY, CDR2 SVGEGT, per germline. The length of the CDR3 is 15 residues. The V and J ends lost 0 bases and 2 bases respectively, with 8 bases between them. The CDR3 here is CASSYSFRGNQPQHF. CDR3 DNA: TGTGCCAGCAGTTACTCATTCCGGGGCAATCAGCCCCAGCATTTT.

This rearrangement joins TRBV9 to TRBJ2-1; 7 positions match TRBD2. Germline V gene data show CDR1 as SGDLS and CDR2 as YYNGEE. V lost 2 bases, J lost 8 bases, and 7 bases stayed unmatched. The CDR3 runs to 14 residues. CDR3 coding DNA: TGTGCCAGCAGCGTCGGCGGGAGTCCCCATGAGCAGTTCTTC. Translated: CASSVGGSPHEQFF.

The sample holds many counts of this clonotype. The chain recombines TRBV24-1 with TRBJ2-3; D is tentatively TRBD1 or TRBD2 (5 bases each). There are 15 residues in the CDR3. CDR1 KGHDR and CDR2 SFDVKD come from the germline V gene. V lost 3 bases and J lost 3, with 12 bases in between. Here the CDR3 DNA reads TGTGCCACCAGTGATACCGGGACGGGAACAGATACGCAGTATTTT. Its protein product is CATSDTGTGTDTQYF.

This clonotype was detected many times. V usage is TRBV4-2 and J usage is TRBJ1-3; tentatively, D is TRBD1 (5 bases). CDR3 length: 15 residues. Trimming left V 4 bases short and J 0 bases short, with 10 bases between. Germline CDR1 LGHNA, CDR2 YNFKEQ. DNA of the CDR3: TGTGCCAGCAGCCCTGGGGACCTCTCTGGAAACACCATATATTTT. Its translation: CASSPGDLSGNTIYF.

The rearrangement joins TRBV4-2 to TRBJ2-3; 15 bases are shared with TRBD2. The germline V gene has CDR1 LGHNA and CDR2 YNFKEQ. V lost 4 bases to trimming and J lost 3 bases; unmatched junction nucleotides: 8. CDR3 length: 18 residues. The CDR3: CASSPGTSGGRETDTQYF. CDR3 bases: TGTGCCAGCAGCCCGGGGACTAGCGGGGGGAGGGAGACAGATACGCAGTATTTT.

The rearrangement joins TRBV9 to TRBJ2-1; D is ambiguous. Germline lookup yields CDR1 SGDLS and CDR2 YYNGEE. The CDR3 covers 13 residues. V dropped 2 bases and J dropped 9 bases, with 12 bases sitting between them. For the CDR3, the DNA is TGTGCCAGCAGCGTCTCCGTTTCAGTTGAGCAGTTCTTC. It specifies CASSVSVSVEQFF.

The chain couples TRBV6-2 or TRBV6-3 to TRBJ1-1; 7 positions match TRBD1. CDR1 is MNHEY, CDR2 SVGEGT, per germline. There are 17 residues in the CDR3. Trimming cost V 5 bases and J 3 bases; bases outside gene matches: 15. The CDR3 region has the DNA TGTGCCAGCAGTCCCGACAGGGTGCTTCGGTGGGACACTGAAGCTTTCTTT. This gives the protein CASSPDRVLRWDTEAFF.

At least ten counts were recorded for this clonotype. J is TRBJ1-1 and V is TRBV20-1, with a possible D match to TRBD1 (5 bases). The CDR3 runs 12 residues. Trimming removed 3 bases from V and 7 bases from J, with 12 bases in between. Germline V gives CDR1 DFQATT, CDR2 SNEGSKA (reference sequence). Here the CDR3 reads CSARQGRSEAFF. Here the CDR3 DNA reads TGCAGTGCTAGGCAGGGAAGAAGTGAAGCTTTCTTT.

This clonotype was seen once. The chain employs TRBV6-1 and TRBJ2-7; 12 bases fit TRBD2. The V and J ends lost 7 bases and 4 bases, in that order; junction bases with no gene match: 11. The CDR3 runs to 16 residues. CDR1 and CDR2 from the germline V gene are MNHNS and SASEGT. The CDR3 region is CASKGLAGQSRYEQYF. The CDR3 DNA follows: TGTGCCAGCAAGGGACTAGCGGGCCAGTCGAGGTACGAGCAGTACTTC.

This sequence joins TRBV5-1 and TRBJ1-2; D is possibly TRBD1 (5 bases). V lost 3 bases to trimming and J lost 7 bases, with 10 bases between them. This CDR3 comprises 12 residues. Germline V lookup: CDR1 SGHRS, CDR2 YFSETQ. CDR3 in DNA: TGCGCCAGCAGCTCGGACACAGTTGGCTACACCTTC. Translation gives CASSSDTVGYTF.

This clonotype was counted at least ten times. The chain links TRBV12-3 or TRBV12-4 to TRBJ2-5; 7 bases fit TRBD1. V was pared by 5 bases and J by 2 bases, with 5 bases of the junction left unmatched. This CDR3 has 14 residues. CDR3 sequence: CASSRQGLQETQYF. DNA for the CDR3: TGTGCCAGCAGTCGACAGGGTTTGCAAGAGACCCAGTACTTC.

There are a few counts of this clonotype. The V gene is TRBV12-3 or TRBV12-4, the J gene TRBJ2-1; 8 bases line up with TRBD2. V trimming: 5 bases; J trimming: 7 bases; junction bases outside the gene matches: 10. This CDR3 spans 15 amino acids. CDR3 sequence: CASSNHGGAGNEQFF. As DNA, the CDR3 is TGTGCCAGCAGTAACCACGGGGGGGCGGGGAATGAGCAGTTCTTC.

This clonotype was seen repeatedly, ten times or more. The rearrangement uses TRBV3-1 and TRBJ2-2, with TRBD1 matching 8 bases. Germline trimming cut 1 base from V and 6 bases from J; bases unmatched to any gene: 1. The CDR3 spans 14 residues. Germline CDR1 LGHDT, CDR2 YNNKEL (reference sequence). The CDR3 region has the DNA TGTGCCAGCAGCCAAGGGACAGGGCCCGGGGAGCTGTTTTTT. Its protein is CASSQGTGPGELFF.